These 14 T cell receptor beta chains came from one sample sequenced in a study of cytomegalovirus exposure and HLA in healthy donors. 13 Jbeta primers and 60 Vbeta primers were used for the PCR. TCRdb's copy holds only in-frame clones and misses some; the assay was immunoSEQ multiplex PCR. This sample's clone table lists about 39,000 clones. The sequenced material came from PBMCs. The receptors derive from a woman aged 25 to 39 in good health and CMV-seropositive.

This rearrangement joins TRBV7-6 to TRBJ1-1; D is possibly TRBD1 (5 bases). Germline values: CDR1 SGHVS, CDR2 FNYEAQ. V dropped 2 bases and J dropped 8 bases, with 6 bases sitting between them. CDR3 length equals 11 residues. CDR3 bases: TGTGCCAGCAGCTTAACAGGAGAAGCTTTCTTT. This gives the protein CASSLTGEAFF.

The genes are TRBV11-3 and TRBJ1-1; D gene uncertain. The CDR3 is 12 residues long. Germline V lookup: CDR1 SGHNT, CDR2 YENEEA. V lost 7 bases, J lost 4 bases, and 10 bases lay in between. The CDR3 loop reads CASTEPGTEAFF. For the CDR3, the DNA is TGTGCCAGCACCGAGCCCGGCACTGAAGCTTTCTTT.

CDR3 region: CASSFPETYRDSKDNEQFF. DNA of the CDR3: TGCGCCAGCAGCTTTCCTGAGACTTACCGGGACAGTAAGGACAATGAGCAGTTCTTC. This chain joins TRBV5-1 and TRBJ2-1; 7 bases match TRBD1. The CDR3 has 19 amino acids. J was trimmed by 5 bases and V by 2 bases; bases with no gene match: 19. Germline V lookup: CDR1 SGHRS, CDR2 YFSETQ. Full variable domain (rest looked up from reference TRBV5-1 and TRBJ2-1): KAGVTQTPRYLIKTRGQQVTLSCSPISGHRSVSWYQQTPGQGLQFLFEYFSETQRNKGNFPGRFSGRQFSNSRSEMNVSTLELGDSALYLCASSFPETYRDSKDNEQFFGPGTRLTVL.

The chain uses TRBV5-6 and TRBJ2-5; the match to TRBD1 covers 9 bases. Germline V CDR1 and CDR2: SGHDT, YYEEEE. The CDR3 is 16 residues long. Unmatched junction bases numbered 11, after V lost 3 bases and J lost 5 bases. In DNA, the CDR3 is TGTGCCAGCAGCTCAATACAGGGGGCTAGCTCCGAGACCCAGTACTTC. Its translation is CASSSIQGASSETQYF.

The rearrangement links TRBV19 to TRBJ1-5, with D maybe TRBD1 (5 bases). The CDR3 totals 14 residues. V shed 4 bases and J shed 2 bases, with 9 bases lying between them. Germline V lookup: CDR1 LNHDA, CDR2 SQIVND (reference sequence). The CDR3 DNA follows: TGTGCCAGTAGTAACAGCAGGGGCAATCAGCCCCAGCATTTT. Its translation is CASSNSRGNQPQHF.

The V and J genes are TRBV5-1 and TRBJ2-1; no clear D gene. The V and J ends lost 2 bases and 4 bases respectively, with 10 bases between them. Germline values: CDR1 SGHRS, CDR2 YFSETQ. CDR3 length equals 14 residues. The CDR3 loop reads CASSLTPTYNEQFF. CDR3 bases: TGCGCCAGCAGCTTAACCCCGACTTACAATGAGCAGTTCTTC.

The chain has TRBV5-1 and TRBJ2-2; unclear D gene. With 7 bases removed from V and 5 bases from J, the gap between germline ends came to 9 bases. Germline CDR1 and CDR2: SGHRS and YFSETQ. This CDR3 has 12 amino acids. The CDR3 sequence: CASAPRTGELFF. In nucleotides, the CDR3 is TGCGCCAGCGCCCCCCGGACCGGGGAGCTGTTTTTT.

V gene TRBV29-1 combines with J gene TRBJ2-7, with D possibly matching TRBD2 (6 bases). From germline, CDR1 is SQVTM and CDR2 ANQGSEA. The CDR3 spans 12 residues. Written as DNA, the CDR3 is TGCACCATCCGTCGGGGGAAGGACGAGCAGTACTTC. It codes for CTIRRGKDEQYF.

The genes are TRBV6-1 and TRBJ1-3; D ambiguous. With 2 bases removed from V and 0 bases from J, the gap between germline ends came to 11 bases. Germline CDR1 MNHNS, CDR2 SASEGT. This CDR3 is built from 16 residues. The CDR3 reads CASSESAARSGNTIYF. The DNA for the CDR3 is TGTGCCAGCAGTGAATCGGCGGCCCGCTCTGGAAACACCATATATTTT.

Concerning this clone itself: The DNA is left out, because the CDR3 cannot be placed on it with certainty; the CDR3 is given as TCRdb lists it. The J gene is TRBJ2-7, the V gene TRBV5-4; the table gives TRBD1 as D, unverified against the DNA. Germline-derived CDR1 and CDR2 are SGHNT and YYREEE (reference sequence). The CDR3 numbers 13 amino acids, ends counted. The CDR3 spells CASSFRARVEQYF.

The chain combines TRBV7-9 with TRBJ1-2; no clear D gene. Trimming stripped 5 bases from V and 8 bases from J, with 9 bases between. Germline-derived CDR1 and CDR2 are SEHNR and FQNEAQ (reference sequence). The CDR3 has 11 amino acids. CDR3 sequence: CASSQAEGYTF. The CDR3 nucleotides are TGTGCCAGCAGCCAAGCGGAAGGCTACACCTTC.

The chain recombines TRBV28 with TRBJ2-7, with TRBD1 matching over 8 bases. Germline trimming cut 6 bases from V and 3 bases from J; bases unmatched to any gene: 7. Looked up from germline, CDR1 is MDHEN and CDR2 is SYDVKM. The CDR3 has 14 residues. The CDR3 loop reads CASRPTGGDYEQYF. The CDR3 nucleotides read TGTGCCAGCAGGCCTACAGGGGGAGACTACGAGCAGTACTTC. The full variable domain, with the rest looked up from reference TRBV28 and TRBJ2-7, is DVKVTQSSRYLVKRTGEKVFLECVQDMDHENMFWYRQDPGLGLRLIYFSYDVKMKEKGDIPEGYSVSREKKERFSLILESASTNQTSMYLCASRPTGGDYEQYFGPGTRLTVT.

V usage is TRBV4-1 and J usage is TRBJ1-2; 8 bases are shared with TRBD1. CDR1 MGHRA and CDR2 YSYEKL come from the germline V gene. The CDR3 covers 17 residues. J gave up 8 bases and V 1 base, and 15 bases lay outside the gene matches. CDR3: CASSQGGQGALNGGYTF. The CDR3, as DNA: TGCGCCAGCAGCCAAGGCGGGCAGGGGGCTTTAAACGGAGGCTACACCTTC.

The chain links TRBV14 to TRBJ2-1; 7 bases match TRBD1. V gave up 4 bases and J gave up 5 bases; unmatched junction bases: 17. The germline gives CDR1 SGHDN, CDR2 FVKESK. This CDR3 is built from 18 residues. The CDR3 is CASSPGTAVSPGNNEQFF. CDR3 DNA sequence: TGTGCCAGCAGCCCCGGGACAGCGGTCTCCCCCGGCAACAATGAGCAGTTCTTC.